The rows below give T cell receptor beta chains drawn from one sample of a study of cytomegalovirus exposure and HLA in healthy donors. TCRdb keeps only in-frame clones here, not all; method: immunoSEQ multiplex PCR. The sample records about 43,000 clones, roughly 60% being singletons. The specimen sequenced was PBMCs. The origin of the receptors is a human donor in good health. Each CDR3 is given with its conserved first and last residue. Each record gives: CDR3 length, J gene, V gene, CDR3 protein.

>14|TRBJ2-5|TRBV7-3
CASSLRRGVETQYF
>12|TRBJ2-3|TRBV7-2
CASRESADTQYF
>15|TRBJ2-1|TRBV7-7
CASSAGTSSHNEQFF
>15|TRBJ1-2|TRBV2
CASSAQGGQSYGYTF
>12|TRBJ2-7|TRBV29-1
CSVTDRAYEQYF
>15|TRBJ1-1|TRBV5-1
CASSFTGTANTEAFF
>14|TRBJ2-7|TRBV28
CASNRERGFYGQYF
>15|TRBJ2-7|TRBV18
CASSPRGRDSYEQYF
>12|TRBJ2-3|TRBV10-2
CASSESWRTQYF
>15|TRBJ2-5|TRBV30
CAWNTGTGGQETQYF
>15|TRBJ2-1|TRBV6-1
CASSGGQRGPNEQFF
>16|TRBJ2-7|TRBV11-2
CASSLTSGDSSYEQYF
>13|TRBJ2-7|TRBV29-1
CSVERGQGYEQYF
>12|TRBJ2-3|TRBV6-1
CASSEVGGTQYF
>11|TRBJ2-7|TRBV28
CASRGPYEQYF
>15|TRBJ2-7|TRBV6-5
CASSYNRDRVNEQYF
>15|TRBJ1-5|TRBV6-1
CASSDRERVNQPQHF
>13|TRBJ1-2|TRBV6-5
CASRSTGFQGYTF
>16|TRBJ2-1|TRBV5-1
CASSLDLGGSYNEQFF
>12|TRBJ1-2|TRBV28
CASSTTGDGYTF
>19|TRBJ1-3|TRBV4-3
CASSQDLTRHTGSGNTIYF
>16|TRBJ2-2|TRBV5-1
CASSLSWTGDTGELFF